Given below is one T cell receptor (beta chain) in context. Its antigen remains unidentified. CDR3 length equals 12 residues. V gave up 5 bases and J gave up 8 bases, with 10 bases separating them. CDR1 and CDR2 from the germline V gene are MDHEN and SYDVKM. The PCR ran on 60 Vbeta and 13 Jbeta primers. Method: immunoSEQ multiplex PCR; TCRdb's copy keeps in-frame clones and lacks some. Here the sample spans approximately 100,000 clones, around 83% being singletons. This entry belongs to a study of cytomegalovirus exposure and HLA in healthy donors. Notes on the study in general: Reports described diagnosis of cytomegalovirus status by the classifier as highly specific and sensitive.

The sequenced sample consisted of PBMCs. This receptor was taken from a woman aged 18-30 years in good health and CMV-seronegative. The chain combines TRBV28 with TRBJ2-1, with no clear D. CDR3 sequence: CASSKQWYEQFF. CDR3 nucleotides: TGTGCCAGCAGTAAGCAATGGTATGAGCAGTTCTTC.